The rows below give T cell receptor beta chains drawn from one sample of a study of T-cell reconstitution after alpha-beta-depleted transplantation in children. MiXCR was run by TCRdb on the PCR reads, yielding one entry per CDR3 protein. The table lists about 410,000 distinct CDR3 sequences, about a fifth of them singletons. The source was PBMCs from the stem cell graft donor, collected from the stem cell graft. The receptor source for this set is a human donor who donated a stem cell graft to a child with acute myeloid leukemia. Each CDR3 is given with its conserved first and last residue. Each record gives: J gene, D gene, clone size, V gene, CDR3 protein, CDR3 DNA. D genes are given only for firm matches. Size tells how often a clone was seen (once, few, many) or the class of an expanded clone, and some rows leave it out.

J: TRBJ2-1; D: .; size: .; V: TRBV5-1; CDR3: CASSPGRGLENRQFF; DNA: TGCGCCAGCAGCCCCGGACGCGGACTGGAAAATCGTCAGTTCTTC
J: TRBJ2-1; D: .; size: few; V: TRBV20-1; CDR3: CSARSLSRRADNEQFF; DNA: TGCAGTGCTAGAAGTCTTTCCAGGAGGGCCGACAATGAGCAGTTCTTC
J: TRBJ2-1; D: TRBD1; size: .; V: TRBV7-9; CDR3: CASSSGQQYVHEQFF; DNA: TGTGCCAGCAGCTCGGGACAGCAGTATGTACATGAGCAGTTCTTC
J: TRBJ1-1; D: .; size: .; V: TRBV6-5; CDR3: CASNGDNTEAFF; DNA: TGTGCCAGCAATGGAGACAACACTGAAGCTTTCTTT
J: TRBJ2-1; D: .; size: .; V: TRBV28; CDR3: CASSLWVLRRSSYNEQFF; DNA: TGTGCCAGCAGTTTATGGGTCCTACGTAGAAGCTCCTACAATGAGCAGTTCTTC
J: TRBJ1-2; D: .; size: few; V: TRBV12-3/TRBV12-4; CDR3: CASSQDNRYGYTF; DNA: TGTGCCAGCAGCCAGGACAACCGCTATGGCTACACCTTC
J: TRBJ1-1; D: .; size: .; V: TRBV19; CDR3: CASSIDRGHTEAFF; DNA: TGTGCCAGTAGTATAGATCGAGGGCACACTGAAGCTTTCTTT
J: TRBJ2-1; D: TRBD2; size: .; V: TRBV12-3/TRBV12-4; CDR3: CASSLLAGEVEQFF; DNA: TGTGCCAGCAGTTTACTAGCGGGAGAGGTTGAGCAGTTCTTC
J: TRBJ1-4; D: .; size: .; V: TRBV12-3/TRBV12-4; CDR3: CASKGAGDNEKLFF; DNA: TGTGCCAGCAAAGGGGCAGGGGATAATGAAAAACTGTTTTTT
J: TRBJ1-2; D: .; size: many; V: TRBV20-1; CDR3: CSARETVLGGYTF; DNA: TGCAGTGCCCGGGAAACAGTCCTTGGCGGCTACACCTTC
J: TRBJ2-1; D: TRBD1; size: few; V: TRBV4-1; CDR3: CASSQGQGAVQRNEQFF; DNA: TGCGCCAGCAGCCAGGGACAGGGGGCGGTGCAAAGGAATGAGCAGTTCTTC
J: TRBJ2-1; D: TRBD2; size: many; V: TRBV20-1; CDR3: CSARVLAGFFSSYNEQFF; DNA: TGCAGTGCTAGAGTATTAGCGGGTTTTTTTAGCTCCTACAATGAGCAGTTCTTC
J: TRBJ2-6; D: TRBD1; size: few; V: TRBV12-3/TRBV12-4; CDR3: CASSWTGSGANVLTF; DNA: TGTGCCAGCAGTTGGACAGGGTCTGGGGCCAACGTCCTGACTTTC
J: TRBJ2-2; D: TRBD1; size: few; V: TRBV7-9; CDR3: CASSLDRGSSGELFF; DNA: TGTGCCAGCAGCCTGGACAGGGGATCGTCCGGGGAGCTGTTTTTT
J: TRBJ2-1; D: .; size: .; V: TRBV28; CDR3: CASSLDVLVNEQFF; DNA: TGTGCCAGCAGTTTGGACGTTTTGGTCAATGAGCAGTTCTTC
J: TRBJ2-3; D: TRBD2; size: few; V: TRBV20-1; CDR3: CSATPAVAGLDTQYF; DNA: TGCAGTGCCACCCCCGCGGTAGCGGGGCTGGATACGCAGTATTTT
J: TRBJ2-7; D: TRBD2; size: few; V: TRBV12-3/TRBV12-4; CDR3: CASSSLAGDGREQYF; DNA: TGTGCCAGCAGTTCCTTAGCGGGAGACGGTCGGGAGCAGTACTTC
J: TRBJ2-3; D: TRBD1; size: few; V: TRBV7-6; CDR3: CASSHRGPTDTQYF; DNA: TGTGCCAGCAGCCACAGGGGGCCCACAGATACGCAGTATTTT
J: TRBJ1-4; D: .; size: many; V: TRBV30; CDR3: CAWRFRQPGEKLFF; DNA: TGTGCCTGGAGATTTCGACAGCCGGGGGAAAAACTGTTTTTT
J: TRBJ2-1; D: TRBD2; size: few; V: TRBV12-5; CDR3: CASGPGLAGYNEQFF; DNA: TGTGCTAGTGGTCCGGGACTAGCGGGATACAATGAGCAGTTCTTC
J: TRBJ1-1; D: .; size: .; V: TRBV27; CDR3: CASSPGKIRDNTEAFF; DNA: TGTGCCAGCAGTCCAGGAAAGATCAGGGATAACACTGAAGCTTTCTTT
J: TRBJ2-1; D: .; size: few; V: TRBV11-2; CDR3: CASSLDSQLNEQFF; DNA: TGTGCCAGCAGCTTAGATTCCCAGCTCAATGAGCAGTTCTTC
J: TRBJ1-5; D: .; size: .; V: TRBV7-3; CDR3: CASSLTSDQPQHF; DNA: TGTGCCAGCAGCTTAACGTCGGATCAGCCCCAGCATTTT
J: TRBJ1-1; D: .; size: many; V: TRBV10-3; CDR3: CAIGLNTEAFF; DNA: TGTGCCATCGGGCTGAACACTGAAGCTTTCTTT
J: TRBJ1-1; D: TRBD1; size: few; V: TRBV12-3/TRBV12-4; CDR3: CASTQGGYNTEAFF; DNA: TGTGCCAGCACCCAGGGGGGCTATAACACTGAAGCTTTCTTT
J: TRBJ1-2; D: .; size: many; V: TRBV20-1; CDR3: CSADLQERGTLNYGYTF; DNA: TGCAGTGCGGATTTACAGGAGCGGGGAACCCTAAACTATGGCTACACCTTC
J: TRBJ1-1; D: .; size: few; V: TRBV28; CDR3: CAAQQGATAFF; DNA: TGTGCCGCTCAACAGGGTGCGACGGCTTTCTTT
J: TRBJ2-4; D: .; size: .; V: TRBV28; CDR3: CASSQGRWGRNIQYF; DNA: TGTGCCAGCAGTCAAGGGAGATGGGGCCGTAACATTCAGTACTTC
J: TRBJ2-7; D: .; size: .; V: TRBV12-3/TRBV12-4; CDR3: CASSPAAPYEQYF; DNA: TGTGCCAGCAGTCCAGCGGCGCCTTACGAGCAGTACTTC